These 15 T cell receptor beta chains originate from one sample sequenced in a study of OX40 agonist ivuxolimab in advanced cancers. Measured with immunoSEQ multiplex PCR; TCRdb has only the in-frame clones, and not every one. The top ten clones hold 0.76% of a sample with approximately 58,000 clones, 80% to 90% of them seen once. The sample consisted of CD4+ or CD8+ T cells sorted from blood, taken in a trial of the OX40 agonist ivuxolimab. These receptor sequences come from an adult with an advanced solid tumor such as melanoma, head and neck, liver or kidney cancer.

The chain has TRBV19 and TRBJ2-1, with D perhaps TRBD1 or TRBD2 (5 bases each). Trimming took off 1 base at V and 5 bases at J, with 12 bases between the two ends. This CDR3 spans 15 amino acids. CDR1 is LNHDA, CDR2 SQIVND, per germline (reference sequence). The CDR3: CASSIVGEVDNEQFF. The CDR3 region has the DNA TGTGCCAGTAGTATAGTGGGGGAAGTCGACAATGAGCAGTTCTTC.

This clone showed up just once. CDR3 nucleotide sequence: TGTGCCAGCTCGGGACTAGCGGGCCATAATGAGCAGTTCTTC. This encodes CASSGLAGHNEQFF. The chain employs TRBV6-6 and TRBJ2-1, with 12 bases lining up with TRBD2. CDR3 length equals 14 residues. Germline trimming cut 8 bases from V and 7 bases from J; bases unmatched to any gene: 6. Germline lookup yields CDR1 MNHNY and CDR2 SVGAGI (reference sequence).

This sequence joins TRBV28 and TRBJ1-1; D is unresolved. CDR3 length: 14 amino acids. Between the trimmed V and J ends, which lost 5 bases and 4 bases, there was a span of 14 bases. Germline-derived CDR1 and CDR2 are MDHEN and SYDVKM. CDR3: CASSLPVGRTEAFF. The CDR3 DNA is TGTGCCAGCAGTCTCCCCGTTGGGCGCACTGAAGCTTTCTTT.

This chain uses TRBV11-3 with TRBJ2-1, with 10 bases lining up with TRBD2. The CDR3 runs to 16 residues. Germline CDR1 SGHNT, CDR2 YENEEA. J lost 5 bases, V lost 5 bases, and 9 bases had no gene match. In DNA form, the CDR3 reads TGTGCCAGCAGCCAACGCGCGACTAGCGGGCACAATGAGCAGTTCTTC. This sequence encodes CASSQRATSGHNEQFF.

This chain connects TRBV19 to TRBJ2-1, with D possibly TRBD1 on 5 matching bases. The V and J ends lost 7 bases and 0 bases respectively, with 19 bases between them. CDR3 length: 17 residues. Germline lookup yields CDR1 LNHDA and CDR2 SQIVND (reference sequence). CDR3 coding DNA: TGTGCCAGTACCGATAGGGGCGGTTTGAGCTCCTACAATGAGCAGTTCTTC. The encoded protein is CASTDRGGLSSYNEQFF.

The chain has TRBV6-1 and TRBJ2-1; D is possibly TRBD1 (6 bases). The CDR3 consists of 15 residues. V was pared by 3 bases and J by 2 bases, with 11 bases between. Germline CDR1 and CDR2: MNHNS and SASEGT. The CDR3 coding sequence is TGTGCCAGCAGTGAGCTTGGACAGACCTACAATGAGCAGTTCTTC. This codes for CASSELGQTYNEQFF.

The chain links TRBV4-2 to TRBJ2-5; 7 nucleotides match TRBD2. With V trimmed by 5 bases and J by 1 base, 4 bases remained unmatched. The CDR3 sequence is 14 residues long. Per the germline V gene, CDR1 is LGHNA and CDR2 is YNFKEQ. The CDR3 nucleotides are TGTGCCAGCAGCTTGGGGGGGATCCAAGAGACCCAGTACTTC. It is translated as CASSLGGIQETQYF.

CDR3 coding DNA: TGTGCCAGCAGCCGCGGATCCGGGACAATCTCCTACAATGAGCAGTTCTTC. Amino acid sequence: CASSRGSGTISYNEQFF. This chain links TRBV14 with TRBJ2-1; D may be TRBD1 (6 bases). The CDR3 runs 17 residues. The germline CDR1 and CDR2 sequences are SGHDN and FVKESK. The V end was cut by 4 bases, the J end by 0 bases, with 16 bases between.

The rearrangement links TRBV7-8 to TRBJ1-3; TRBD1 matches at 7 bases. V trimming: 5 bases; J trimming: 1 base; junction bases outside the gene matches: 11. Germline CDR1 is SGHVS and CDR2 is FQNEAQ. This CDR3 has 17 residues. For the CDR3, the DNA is TGTGCCAGCAGCCCCCAACGACAGGGATCTTCTGGAAACACCATATATTTT. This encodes CASSPQRQGSSGNTIYF.

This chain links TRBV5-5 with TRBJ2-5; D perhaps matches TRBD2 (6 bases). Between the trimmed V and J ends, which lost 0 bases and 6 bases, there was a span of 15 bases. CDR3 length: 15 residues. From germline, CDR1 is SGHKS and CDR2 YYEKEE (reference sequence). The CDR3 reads CASSLGEASVQTQYF. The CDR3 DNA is TGTGCCAGCAGCTTGGGGGAGGCTAGTGTACAGACCCAGTACTTC.

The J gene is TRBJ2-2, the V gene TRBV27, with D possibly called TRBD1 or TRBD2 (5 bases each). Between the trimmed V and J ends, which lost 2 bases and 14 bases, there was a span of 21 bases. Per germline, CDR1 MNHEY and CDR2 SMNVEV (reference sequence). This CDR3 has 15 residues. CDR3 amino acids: CASSLKSQPPRGLFF. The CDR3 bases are TGTGCCAGCAGTTTAAAGTCACAGCCTCCCCGGGGCCTGTTTTTT.

CDR3: CASSIAGRDYGYTF. The CDR3 DNA reads TGTGCCAGTAGTATAGCAGGCAGGGACTATGGCTACACCTTC. The rearrangement joins TRBV19 to TRBJ1-2, with D perhaps matching TRBD1 (5 bases). V shed 1 base and J shed 3 bases, with 9 bases lying between them. The germline V gene has CDR1 LNHDA and CDR2 SQIVND (reference sequence). The CDR3 loop spans 14 amino acids.

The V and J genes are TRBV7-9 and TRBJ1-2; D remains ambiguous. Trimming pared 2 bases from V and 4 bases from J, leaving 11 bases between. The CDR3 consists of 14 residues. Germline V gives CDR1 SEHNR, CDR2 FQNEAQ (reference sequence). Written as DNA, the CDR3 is TGTGCCAGCAGCTTATCCGGACTCTCCTATGGCTACACCTTC. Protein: CASSLSGLSYGYTF.

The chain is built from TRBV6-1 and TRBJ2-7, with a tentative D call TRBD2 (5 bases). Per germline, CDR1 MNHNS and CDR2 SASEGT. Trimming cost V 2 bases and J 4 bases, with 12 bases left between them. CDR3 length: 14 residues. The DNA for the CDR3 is TGTGCCAGCAGTGAATCTGGGAGAGAGTACGAGCAGTACTTC. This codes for CASSESGREYEQYF.

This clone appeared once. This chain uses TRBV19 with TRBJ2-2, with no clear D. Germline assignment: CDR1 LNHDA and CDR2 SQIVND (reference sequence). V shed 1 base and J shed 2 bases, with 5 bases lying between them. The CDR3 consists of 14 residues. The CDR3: CASSIVENTGELFF. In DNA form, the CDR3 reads TGTGCCAGTAGTATAGTAGAAAACACCGGGGAGCTGTTTTTT.